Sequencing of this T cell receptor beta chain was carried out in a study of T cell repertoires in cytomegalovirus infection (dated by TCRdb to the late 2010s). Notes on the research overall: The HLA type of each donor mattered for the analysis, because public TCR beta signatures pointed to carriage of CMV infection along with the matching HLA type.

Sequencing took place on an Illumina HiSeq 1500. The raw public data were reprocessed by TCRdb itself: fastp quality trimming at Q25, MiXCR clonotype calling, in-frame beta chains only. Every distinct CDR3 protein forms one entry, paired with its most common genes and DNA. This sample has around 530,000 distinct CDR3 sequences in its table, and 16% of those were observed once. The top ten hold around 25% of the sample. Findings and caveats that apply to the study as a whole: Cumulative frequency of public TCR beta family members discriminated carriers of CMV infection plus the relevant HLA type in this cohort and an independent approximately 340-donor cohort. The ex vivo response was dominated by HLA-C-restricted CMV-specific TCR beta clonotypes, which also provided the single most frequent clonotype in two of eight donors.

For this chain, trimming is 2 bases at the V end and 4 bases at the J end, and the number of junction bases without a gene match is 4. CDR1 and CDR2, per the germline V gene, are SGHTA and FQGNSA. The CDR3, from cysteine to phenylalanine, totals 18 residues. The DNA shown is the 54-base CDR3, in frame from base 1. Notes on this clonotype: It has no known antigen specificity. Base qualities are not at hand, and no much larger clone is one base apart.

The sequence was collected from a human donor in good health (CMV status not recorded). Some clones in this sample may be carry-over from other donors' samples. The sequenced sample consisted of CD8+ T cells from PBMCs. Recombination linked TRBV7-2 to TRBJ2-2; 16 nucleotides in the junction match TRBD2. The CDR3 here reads CASSLTGTSGRGTGELFF. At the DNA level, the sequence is TGTGCCAGCAGCTTAACCGGGACTAGCGGGAGGGGCACCGGGGAGCTGTTTTTT.